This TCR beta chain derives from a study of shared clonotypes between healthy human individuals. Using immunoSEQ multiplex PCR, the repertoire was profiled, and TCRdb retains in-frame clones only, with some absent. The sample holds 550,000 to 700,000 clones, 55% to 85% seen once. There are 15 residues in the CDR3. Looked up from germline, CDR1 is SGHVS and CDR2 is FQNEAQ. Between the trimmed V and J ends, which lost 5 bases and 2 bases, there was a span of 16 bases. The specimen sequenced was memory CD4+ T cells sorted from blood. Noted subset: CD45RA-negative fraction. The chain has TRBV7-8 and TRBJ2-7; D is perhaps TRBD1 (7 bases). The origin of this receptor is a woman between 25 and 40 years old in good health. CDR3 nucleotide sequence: TGTGCCAGCAGCCGGAGGGGGGACAGAACCTACGAGCAGTACTTC. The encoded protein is CASSRRGDRTYEQYF.